The 20 T cell receptor beta chains listed next were all sequenced from one sample in a study of cytomegalovirus exposure and HLA in healthy donors. Method: immunoSEQ multiplex PCR; TCRdb's copy keeps in-frame clones and lacks some. Counted here are roughly 150,000 clones, around 90% occurring once; the ten biggest clones make up 2.5% to 3%. Sequencing was performed on PBMCs. The receptors were gathered from a man aged 18 to 35 in good health and CMV-seronegative.

The chain uses TRBV27 and TRBJ2-3, with D tentatively TRBD2 (6 bases). CDR3 length equals 20 residues. With 0 bases removed from V and 2 bases from J, the gap between germline ends came to 24 bases. Looked up from germline, CDR1 is MNHEY and CDR2 is SMNVEV (reference sequence). CDR3 in amino acids: CASSLSSWRDGLKITDTQYF. The CDR3 nucleotides read TGTGCCAGCAGTTTATCGTCTTGGCGGGACGGGCTGAAGATCACAGATACGCAGTATTTT.

This clone was seen a few times. The gene calls are TRBV27 and TRBJ1-2; 10 bases map to TRBD1. The CDR3 has 13 amino acids. Trimming took 5 bases from V and 6 from J; bases not matched to a gene: 3. Germline V lookup: CDR1 MNHEY, CDR2 SMNVEV (reference sequence). As DNA, the CDR3 is TGTGCCAGCAGTGTCGGGACAGGGGATGGCTACACCTTC. Protein product: CASSVGTGDGYTF.

The chain combines TRBV27 with TRBJ2-7; 13 nucleotides line up with TRBD2. V lost 4 bases to trimming and J lost 3 bases; unmatched junction nucleotides: 3. The CDR3 contains 15 residues. The germline V gene has CDR1 MNHEY and CDR2 SMNVEV (reference sequence). CDR3 sequence reads: CASSWTSGSDYEQYF. CDR3 nucleotides: TGTGCCAGCAGTTGGACTAGCGGGAGTGACTACGAGCAGTACTTC.

This sequence joins TRBV5-1 and TRBJ1-2, with TRBD1 as a possible D gene (5 bases). The CDR3 covers 13 residues. CDR1 is SGHRS, CDR2 YFSETQ, per germline. V was shortened by 2 bases and J by 8 bases, with 13 bases between the two germline ends. The CDR3 is CASSLTGVGGYTF. The CDR3, as DNA: TGCGCCAGCAGCTTAACAGGAGTCGGGGGCTACACCTTC.

The rearrangement joins TRBV29-1 to TRBJ1-5; D ambiguous. V was clipped by 7 bases and J by 0 bases, with 7 bases between them. Germline values: CDR1 SQVTM, CDR2 ANQGSEA. The length of the CDR3 is 12 residues. The CDR3 is CSAGDSNQPQHF. As DNA, the CDR3 is TGCAGCGCCGGGGATAGCAATCAGCCCCAGCATTTT.

J is TRBJ1-5 and V is TRBV27; a possible D gene is TRBD1 (6 bases). The CDR3 sequence is 15 residues long. The germline V gene encodes CDR1 MNHEY and CDR2 SMNVEV (reference sequence). With 6 bases removed from V and 6 bases from J, the gap between germline ends came to 18 bases. The CDR3 here is CASSRITGKGQPQHF. In DNA form, the CDR3 reads TGTGCCAGCAGCAGGATCACAGGGAAGGGTCAGCCCCAGCATTTT.

This chain uses TRBV6-5 with TRBJ2-2, with 9 bases that match TRBD1. Germline V lookup: CDR1 MNHEY, CDR2 SVGAGI. J lost 2 bases, V lost 6 bases, and 4 bases had no gene match. This CDR3 region has 15 residues. CDR3 bases: TGTGCCAGCAGCTGGACAGGGGTTAACACCGGGGAGCTGTTTTTT. This encodes CASSWTGVNTGELFF.

About this clone itself: It is likely a read error, because the conserved phenylalanine at the end of the CDR3 is missing. The DNA is left out, because the CDR3 cannot be placed on it with certainty; the CDR3 is given as TCRdb lists it. V and J are TRBV7-9 and TRBJ2-7; whether TRBD2, the table's D call, matches the DNA was not checked. Germline CDR1 SEHNR, CDR2 FQNEAQ (reference sequence). From its first to its last residue, the CDR3 has 12 amino acids. The CDR3 is CASSLDYGTSFY.

The chain uses TRBV7-8 and TRBJ2-5, with 9 positions matching TRBD1. Germline V gene sequence: CDR1 SGHVS, CDR2 FQNEAQ. V dropped 3 bases and J dropped 4; count of bases not matched to a gene: 12. The CDR3 is 17 amino acids. CDR3 residues: CASSFYLGQGSGETQYF. CDR3 nucleotides: TGTGCCAGCAGCTTTTACCTCGGACAGGGGTCGGGAGAGACCCAGTACTTC.

J is TRBJ1-3 and V is TRBV4-1, with TRBD1 as a possible D gene (6 bases). The CDR3 extends over 16 amino acids. Between the trimmed V and J ends, which lost 4 bases and 2 bases, there was a span of 15 bases. The germline V gene has CDR1 MGHRA and CDR2 YSYEKL. CDR3 bases: TGCGCCAGCAGCCCCCAACAGGGCGAAACTGGAAACACCATATATTTT. Residues: CASSPQQGETGNTIYF.

This rearrangement joins TRBV4-1 to TRBJ2-5, with 9 positions matching TRBD2. CDR3 length equals 17 residues. The J segment lost 0 bases and the V segment lost 1 base, leaving 6 bases of the junction unmatched. Germline CDR1 is MGHRA and CDR2 is YSYEKL. The CDR3 DNA is TGCGCCAGCAGCCAAGCGGGGCTAGCGGGGTACCAAGAGACCCAGTACTTC. Its translation is CASSQAGLAGYQETQYF.

At least ten counts were recorded for this clone. The rearrangement links TRBV19 to TRBJ1-5; the D gene is possibly TRBD1 (5 bases). In germline, CDR1 is LNHDA, CDR2 SQIVND (reference sequence). The V end lost 1 base, the J end lost 2 bases, and 15 bases lay between the germline ends. CDR3 length: 17 amino acids. The CDR3 loop reads CASSIVQARHGNQPQHF. The CDR3 DNA reads as TGTGCCAGTAGTATAGTACAGGCTCGACATGGCAATCAGCCCCAGCATTTT.

The chain is built from TRBV18 and TRBJ1-4; TRBD1 is a possible D gene (6 bases). The germline CDR1 and CDR2 sequences are KGHSH and LQKENI. The CDR3 consists of 16 residues. Between the trimmed V and J ends, which lost 5 bases and 8 bases, there was a span of 21 bases. In nucleotides, the CDR3 is TGTGCCAGCTCAGGATTAGGGACACTCGGCAGCGAAAAACTGTTTTTT. Its translation: CASSGLGTLGSEKLFF.

CDR3 in amino acids: CASGFETGASTDTQYF. CDR3 sequence (DNA): TGTGCTAGTGGTTTCGAGACAGGGGCTAGCACAGATACGCAGTATTTT. J is TRBJ2-3 and V is TRBV12-5, with 8 bases matching TRBD1. With 3 bases clipped from V and 0 bases from J, the junction kept 5 bases outside the gene matches. CDR1 and CDR2 from the germline V gene are LGHNT and FRNRAP. The CDR3 has 16 amino acids.

This chain joins TRBV7-9 and TRBJ2-3, with 8 bases fitting TRBD1. This CDR3 has 14 amino acids. The germline V gene has CDR1 SEHNR and CDR2 FQNEAQ (reference sequence). J was trimmed by 5 bases and V by 5 bases; bases with no gene match: 6. CDR3: CASSDGQGLDTQYF. The DNA for the CDR3 is TGTGCCAGCAGCGATGGACAGGGATTAGATACGCAGTATTTT.

This clone was counted once. The chain joins TRBV27 to TRBJ1-2; perhaps TRBD1 as D (5 bases). CDR3 size: 15 residues. Germline values: CDR1 MNHEY, CDR2 SMNVEV (reference sequence). The V end was cut by 1 base, the J end by 5 bases, with 14 bases between. The CDR3 protein is CASSLFRLGDYGYTF. The CDR3 coding sequence is TGTGCCAGCAGTTTATTTAGATTAGGGGATTATGGCTACACCTTC.

J is TRBJ2-5 and V is TRBV6-1; TRBD2 agrees at 10 bases. CDR1 and CDR2 from the germline V gene are MNHNS and SASEGT. The CDR3 runs to 15 residues. V lost 3 bases to trimming and J lost 5 bases; unmatched junction nucleotides: 6. CDR3 region: CASSEASGRVETQYF. CDR3 nucleotides: TGTGCCAGCAGTGAGGCCAGCGGGAGGGTTGAGACCCAGTACTTC.

The chain joins TRBV5-1 to TRBJ1-5; 7 positions agree with TRBD1. Germline V CDR1 and CDR2: SGHRS, YFSETQ. The CDR3 extends over 16 amino acids. V lost 4 bases and J lost 2; bases outside the gene matches: 9. CDR3 bases: TGCGCCAGCAGCCCCGGGACAGCCTCTGGCAATCAGCCCCAGCATTTT. Translated: CASSPGTASGNQPQHF.

This clone was recorded once. The genes are TRBV15 and TRBJ2-1; 8 nucleotides agree with TRBD2. The junction had 10 bases not matched to a gene; V was cut back by 0 bases and J by 9 bases. The CDR3 is 16 residues long. The germline CDR1 and CDR2 sequences are LNHNV and YYDKDF (reference sequence). CDR3 in amino acids: CATSRDRAGGSTEQFF. The CDR3 DNA is TGTGCCACCAGCAGAGACAGGGCGGGGGGTTCGACTGAGCAGTTCTTC.

In DNA form, the CDR3 reads TGTGCCAGCAGCCGGGGTCCCTCCTACGAGCAGTACGTC. It yields the protein CASSRGPSYEQYV. The V and J genes are TRBV27 and TRBJ2-7; a weak D match, TRBD2 (5 bases). Looked up from germline, CDR1 is MNHEY and CDR2 is SMNVEV (reference sequence). Trimming took 6 bases from V and 0 from J, leaving 9 bases between them. The CDR3 is 13 residues long.